Listed here is a single TCR beta chain. The sample is drawn from a study of T cell responses to AZD1222 COVID-19 vaccine. Germline values: CDR1 ENHRY, CDR2 SYGVKD. The CDR3 is 15 amino acids. V lost 4 bases to trimming and J lost 6 bases, with 16 bases between them. Data came from immunoSEQ multiplex PCR; TCRdb stores just in-frame clones and leaves some out. The table has some 150,000 clones, 70% to 90% seen once. The V gene is TRBV10-3, the J gene TRBJ2-1; D possibly matches TRBD1 or TRBD2 (6 bases each). This receptor was taken from an adult who received the AZD1222 COVID-19 vaccine. Sequenced here: peripheral blood, sampled 28 days after the second AZD1222 dose. CDR3 loop: CAISVLGGQTNEQFF. CDR3 nucleotides: TGTGCCATCAGTGTTCTCGGGGGCCAAACCAATGAGCAGTTCTTC.